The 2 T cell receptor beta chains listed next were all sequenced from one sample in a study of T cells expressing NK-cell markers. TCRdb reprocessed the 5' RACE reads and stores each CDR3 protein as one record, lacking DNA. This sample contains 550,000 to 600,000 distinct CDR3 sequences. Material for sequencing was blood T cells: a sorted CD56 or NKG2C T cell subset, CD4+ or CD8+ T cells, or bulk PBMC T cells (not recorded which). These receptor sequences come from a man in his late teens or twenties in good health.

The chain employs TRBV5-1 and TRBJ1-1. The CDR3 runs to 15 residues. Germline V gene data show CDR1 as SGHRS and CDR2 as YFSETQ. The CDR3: CASREARESGTEAFF.

CDR3 sequence reads: CAIGRDSGLRNEQFF. The genes are TRBV10-3 and TRBJ2-1; TCRdb selects TRBD2, and the lack of DNA leaves this call unchecked. The CDR3 loop spans 15 amino acids. The germline CDR1 and CDR2 sequences are ENHRY and SYGVKD.